This T cell receptor (beta chain) was profiled in a study of beta chain features in type 1 diabetes. Study-level findings and limits: More deletions and fewer insertions at VDJ junctions were seen in type 1 diabetes patients.

Expressed TCRB transcripts were sequenced because the isolated RNA had all been reverse transcribed beforehand. Profiling relied on immunoSEQ multiplex PCR, and the TCRdb table lists in-frame clones only, not all of them. The data contain about 140,000 clones, about 9.7% of them seen just once; the ten biggest clones take up 0.65%. The sample holds a few counts of this clone. What it binds is not known. The sequence derives from a woman aged 40 to 50 in good health. Source material: central memory CD4+ T cells from blood.

The DNA for the CDR3 is TGTGCCAGCTCCCCGGCAGGGACAGGGAGGATGAATGAGCAGTTCTTC. This translates into CASSPAGTGRMNEQFF. The chain recombines TRBV18 with TRBJ2-1; 9 bases fit TRBD1. Germline V lookup: CDR1 KGHSH, CDR2 LQKENI. The CDR3 runs 16 residues. Trimming removed 6 bases from V and 7 bases from J; junction bases left unmatched: 13. The full variable domain, rest sourced from reference TRBV18 and TRBJ2-1, is NAGVMQNPRHLVRRRGQEARLRCSPMKGHSHVYWYRQLPEEGLKFMVYLQKENIIDESGMPKERFSAEFPKEGPSILRIQQVVRGDSAAYFCASSPAGTGRMNEQFFGPGTRLTVL.